The 10 T cell receptor beta chains below were found in one sample sequenced in a study of CD8+ T cells in alopecia areata. Extracted RNA was reverse transcribed into cDNA, the sequencing template. This table comes from immunoSEQ multiplex PCR, and its TCRdb copy is limited to in-frame clones, with some not included. The sample carries about 76,000 clones, around two thirds recorded once. Treatment reported: oral pan-JAK inhibitor, 5-10 mg twice daily. The sequenced sample was CD8+ T cells sorted from blood, obtained at week 24, from a patient treated with tofacitinib. These TCRs come from a human donor with alopecia areata.

This clone was seen a few times. The chain uses TRBV7-9 and TRBJ2-5; 14 nucleotides align to TRBD2. The CDR3 has 15 amino acids. V lost 5 bases to trimming and J lost 5 bases; unmatched junction nucleotides: 4. The germline gives CDR1 SEHNR, CDR2 FQNEAQ (reference sequence). Written as DNA, the CDR3 is TGTGCCAGCAGCATGGGACTAGCGGGGGATGAGACCCAGTACTTC. Protein product: CASSMGLAGDETQYF.

The rearrangement uses TRBV5-1 and TRBJ1-2; D call uncertain. From germline, CDR1 is SGHRS and CDR2 YFSETQ. The CDR3 is 13 residues long. V lost 0 bases and J lost 4, with 7 bases in between. This chain's CDR3 is CASSLVTGYGYTF. The CDR3 region has the DNA TGCGCCAGCAGCTTGGTAACGGGCTATGGCTACACCTTC.

The chain is built from TRBV5-1 and TRBJ2-7, with 9 bases identical to TRBD2. The junction had 8 bases not matched to a gene; V was cut back by 0 bases and J by 7 bases. There are 15 residues in the CDR3. Germline V CDR1 and CDR2: SGHRS, YFSETQ. The DNA for the CDR3 is TGCGCCAGCAGCTTGGACGGCGGGGGGGCGCAAGAGCAGTACTTC. Protein: CASSLDGGGAQEQYF.

The genes are TRBV4-3 and TRBJ1-1; TRBD1 is a possible D gene (5 bases). This CDR3 region has 15 residues. Trimming left V 0 bases short and J 5 bases short, with 13 bases between. Germline loops: CDR1 LGHNA, CDR2 YSLEER. CDR3 region: CASSQDGGARTEAFF. The CDR3 DNA reads as TGCGCCAGCAGCCAAGATGGAGGGGCACGGACTGAAGCTTTCTTT.

This clone appeared a few times. V gene TRBV11-2 combines with J gene TRBJ2-1, with 9 bases fitting TRBD2. Germline trimming cut 0 bases from V and 0 bases from J; bases unmatched to any gene: 6. There are 18 residues in the CDR3. The germline gives CDR1 SGHAT, CDR2 FQNNGV. The CDR3, as DNA: TGTGCCAGCAGCTTAGATTATGGTAGCGGGGGCTCCTACAATGAGCAGTTCTTC. Amino acids: CASSLDYGSGGSYNEQFF.

The rearrangement links TRBV1 to TRBJ2-5. TRBV1 is classified as a pseudogene. This CDR3 spans 15 amino acids. The CDR3 coding sequence is TGCACCAGCAGCCAAGTTGGACGACCGGGTGGGACCCAGTACTTC. This codes for CTSSQVGRPGGTQYF.

Worth noting for this clone: The sample carries other DNA sequences with the same CDR3. The CDR3 spells CASSLGPSYEQYF. The CDR3 DNA is TGTGCCAGCAGCCTGGGCCCTTCCTACGAGCAGTACTTC. This sequence joins TRBV11-2 and TRBJ2-7, with no clear D. The CDR3 has 13 residues. Germline V lookup: CDR1 SGHAT, CDR2 FQNNGV. The germline V and J ends were trimmed by 5 bases and 1 base, with 9 bases remaining between them.

V is TRBV30 and J is TRBJ2-1, with 11 bases lining up with TRBD2. Trimming cost V 0 bases and J 2 bases; bases outside gene matches: 0. The CDR3 covers 15 residues. Per the germline V gene, CDR1 is GTSNPN and CDR2 is SVGIG (reference sequence). The CDR3 loop reads CAWSVLAGAYNEQFF. The CDR3 DNA reads as TGTGCCTGGAGTGTACTAGCGGGAGCCTACAATGAGCAGTTCTTC.

In this sample, this clone turned up once. The rearrangement links TRBV19 to TRBJ1-1, with D uncertain. The CDR3 is made up of 14 amino acids. Trimming removed 6 bases at V and 4 bases at J, with 15 bases between. Per the germline V gene, CDR1 is LNHDA and CDR2 is SQIVND (reference sequence). The DNA of the CDR3 is TGTGCCAGTAGCACCTCGTTCGGTGCCACTGAAGCTTTCTTT. Its translation is CASSTSFGATEAFF.

This clone was seen more than once but under ten times. The chain recombines TRBV4-1 with TRBJ2-1; 7 bases match TRBD1. Germline V CDR1 and CDR2: MGHRA, YSYEKL. There are 14 residues in the CDR3. J gave up 4 bases and V 3 bases, and 3 bases lay outside the gene matches. Here the CDR3 DNA reads TGCGCCAGCAGCCATGGGACAGATTACAATGAGCAGTTCTTC. It yields the protein CASSHGTDYNEQFF.